This is a list of T cell receptor beta chains from one sample in a study of identical twins. TCRdb itself ran the 5' RACE reads through MiXCR, one entry per CDR3 protein. Among approximately 470,000 distinct CDR3 sequences listed, more than 13% were seen once. The same sample was also studied in work on yellow fever vaccine responses in identical twins.

The sample comprised CD4+ T cells sorted from blood. The receptors were sampled from a woman between 18 and 29 years old in good health. Both conserved end residues are part of each CDR3. D genes are given only for firm matches. Only some rows state a clone size, as once, few, many or a class for expanded clones.

clone size | J gene | V gene | D gene | CDR3 DNA | CDR3 protein
- | TRBJ2-1 | TRBV7-2 | TRBD2 | TGTGCCAGCAGCTCACTAGCGGGAGCAGGGAATGAGCAGTTCTTC | CASSSLAGAGNEQFF
few | TRBJ2-5 | TRBV3-1 | - | TGTGCCAGCAGCCAAGGGGGGATCCAAGAGACCCAGTACTTC | CASSQGGIQETQYF
few | TRBJ2-1 | TRBV7-6 | TRBD2 | TGTGCCAGCAGCCAGAACCCCGGGACTAGCTACAATGAGCAGTTCTTC | CASSQNPGTSYNEQFF
few | TRBJ2-5 | TRBV7-9 | TRBD2 | TGTGCCAGCAGCCCACGGGAGCGGGGGCGGCAAGAGACCCAGTACTTC | CASSPRERGRQETQYF
- | TRBJ1-1 | TRBV28 | - | TGTGCCAGCAGTCCGTCGAACACTGAAGCTTTCTTT | CASSPSNTEAFF
- | TRBJ2-7 | TRBV15 | TRBD2 | TGTGCCACCAGCAGAGCCGGGGGTGGGACTAGCGGGAGGTACGAGCAGTACTTC | CATSRAGGGTSGRYEQYF
many | TRBJ1-6 | TRBV27 | TRBD1 | TGTGCCAGCAGTCGACAGGGGGGCCATAATTCACCCCTCCACTTT | CASSRQGGHNSPLHF
few | TRBJ2-3 | TRBV5-6 | TRBD1 | TGTGCCAGCAGCTTTTACAGGGGTAAAGGGGCAGATACGCAGTATTTT | CASSFYRGKGADTQYF
few | TRBJ1-5 | TRBV15 | - | TGTGCCACCAGCAGAGATGGTACGGGCGACGAGCCCCAGCATTTT | CATSRDGTGDEPQHF
few | TRBJ1-5 | TRBV6-2/TRBV6-3 | - | TGTGCCAGCAGTTACCCCAGGGCTAATCAGCCCCAGCATTTT | CASSYPRANQPQHF
- | TRBJ2-3 | TRBV12-3/TRBV12-4 | - | TGTGCCAGCAATAACAGGCTCAAGGCCACAGATACGCAGTATTTT | CASNNRLKATDTQYF
- | TRBJ2-3 | TRBV10-3 | - | TGTGCCATCAGTGAGACCGGCAGCACAGATACGCAGTATTTT | CAISETGSTDTQYF
- | TRBJ2-3 | TRBV27 | TRBD1 | TGTGCCAGCAGTAAAAGGACAGGGACTTCCGCAGATACGCAGTATTTT | CASSKRTGTSADTQYF
many | TRBJ2-1 | TRBV5-1 | - | TGCGCCAGCAGCTTACTATTAATGGGGGAGCAGTTCTTC | CASSLLLMGEQFF
- | TRBJ2-5 | TRBV6-2/TRBV6-3 | - | TGTGCCAGCAGTCCCCTCGGACGGCAGTCGGGGGAGACCCAGTACTTC | CASSPLGRQSGETQYF
few | TRBJ2-2 | TRBV20-1 | TRBD1 | TGCAGTGCTCGTCACACACTTGCCGGGACAGCGAACACCGGGGAGCTGTTTTTT | CSARHTLAGTANTGELFF
- | TRBJ2-1 | TRBV2 | TRBD1 | TGTGCCAGCAGCGGTGACAGGGGGCAGTCCTACAATGAGCAGTTCTTC | CASSGDRGQSYNEQFF
few | TRBJ2-1 | TRBV6-5 | - | TGTGCCAGCAGTTACCTATCAGTGCAGTTCTTC | CASSYLSVQFF
- | TRBJ2-3 | TRBV12-5 | TRBD1 | TGTGCTAGTGGCCAGGACAGGGGACCAGATACGCAGTATTTT | CASGQDRGPDTQYF
many | TRBJ1-5 | TRBV12-3/TRBV12-4 | - | TGTGCCAGCACCCTAGGGGCCGGGGGACGCAATCAGCCCCAGCATTTT | CASTLGAGGRNQPQHF
many | TRBJ2-1 | TRBV5-1 | - | TGCGCCAGCAGCTTGCAGGGCGGGGTTAAAGGAAATGAGCAGTTCTTC | CASSLQGGVKGNEQFF
- | TRBJ1-2 | TRBV6-1 | - | TGTGCCAGCAGCCAGAATGGCCCCGGTGGCTACACCTTC | CASSQNGPGGYTF
- | TRBJ1-1 | TRBV29-1 | - | TGCAGCGTTGAATCCCCAGGGAGCGGCACTGAAGCTTTCTTT | CSVESPGSGTEAFF
- | TRBJ2-2 | TRBV7-9 | - | TGTGCCAGCAGCTTATACGGGGCCGGGGTCACCGGGGAGCTGTTTTTT | CASSLYGAGVTGELFF
many | TRBJ2-2 | TRBV12-3/TRBV12-4 | - | TGTGCCAGCAGTCCGCAGGGGTGGACCGGGGAGCTGTTTTTT | CASSPQGWTGELFF
many | TRBJ2-7 | TRBV12-3/TRBV12-4 | - | TGTGCCAGCAGTCCGGACCCTGGGGAGCAGTACTTC | CASSPDPGEQYF
- | TRBJ1-1 | TRBV16 | - | TGTGCCAGCAGCCCCAATTTTTTCGCAGCTTTCTTT | CASSPNFFAAFF